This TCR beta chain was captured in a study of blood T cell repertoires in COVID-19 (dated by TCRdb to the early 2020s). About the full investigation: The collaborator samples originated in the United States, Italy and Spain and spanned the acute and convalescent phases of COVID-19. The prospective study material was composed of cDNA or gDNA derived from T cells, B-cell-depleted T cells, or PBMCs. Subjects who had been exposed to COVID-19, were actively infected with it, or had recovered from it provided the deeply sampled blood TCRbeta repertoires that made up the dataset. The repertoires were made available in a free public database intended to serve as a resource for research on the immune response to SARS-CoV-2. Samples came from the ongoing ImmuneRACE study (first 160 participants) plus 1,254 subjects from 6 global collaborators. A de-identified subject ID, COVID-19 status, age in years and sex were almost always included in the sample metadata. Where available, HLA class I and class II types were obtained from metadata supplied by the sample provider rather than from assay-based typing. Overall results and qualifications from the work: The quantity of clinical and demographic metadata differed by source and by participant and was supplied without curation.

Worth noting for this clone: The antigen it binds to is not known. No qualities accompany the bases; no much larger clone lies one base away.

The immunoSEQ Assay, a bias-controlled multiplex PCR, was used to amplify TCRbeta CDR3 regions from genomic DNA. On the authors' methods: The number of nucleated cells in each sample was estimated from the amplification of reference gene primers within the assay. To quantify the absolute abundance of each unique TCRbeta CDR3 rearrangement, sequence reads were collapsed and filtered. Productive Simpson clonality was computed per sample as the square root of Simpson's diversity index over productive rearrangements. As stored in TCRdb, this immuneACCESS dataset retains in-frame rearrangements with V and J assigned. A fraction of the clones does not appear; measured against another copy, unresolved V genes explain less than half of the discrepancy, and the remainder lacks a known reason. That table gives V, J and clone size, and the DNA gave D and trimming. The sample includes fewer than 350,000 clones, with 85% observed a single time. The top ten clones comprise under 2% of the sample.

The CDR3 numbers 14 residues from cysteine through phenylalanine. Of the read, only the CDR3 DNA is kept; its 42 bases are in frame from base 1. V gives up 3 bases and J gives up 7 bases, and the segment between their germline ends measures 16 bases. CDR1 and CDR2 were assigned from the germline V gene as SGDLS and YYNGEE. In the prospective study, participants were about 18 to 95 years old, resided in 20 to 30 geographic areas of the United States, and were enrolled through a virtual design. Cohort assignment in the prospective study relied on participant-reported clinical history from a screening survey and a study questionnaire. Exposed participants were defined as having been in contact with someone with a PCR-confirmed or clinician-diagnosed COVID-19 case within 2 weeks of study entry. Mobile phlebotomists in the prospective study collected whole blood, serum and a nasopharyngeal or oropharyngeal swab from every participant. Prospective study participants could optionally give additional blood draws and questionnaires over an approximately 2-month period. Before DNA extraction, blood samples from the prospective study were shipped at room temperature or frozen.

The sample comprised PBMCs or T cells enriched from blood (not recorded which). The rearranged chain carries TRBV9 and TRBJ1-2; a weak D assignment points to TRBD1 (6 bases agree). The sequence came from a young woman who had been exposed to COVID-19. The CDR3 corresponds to CASSGFGTISGYTF. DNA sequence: TGTGCCAGCAGCGGGTTCGGGACAATATCTGGCTACACCTTC.